This T cell receptor beta chain was documented in a study of tumor-infiltrating lymphocytes in localized non-small cell lung cancer. Background on the study: The cohort mixed smokers and never-smokers, several histologies, and some post-neoadjuvant-chemotherapy samples. Resected tumor was paired with non-adjacent uninvolved lung from the same patient.

General study points: Only some patients had TCR sequencing, depending on available tissue. Compared with uninvolved lung, tumors showed higher T cell infiltration by TCRbeta sequencing.

V lost 3 bases, J lost 8 bases, and 22 bases lay in between. This CDR3 has 17 amino acids. Germline CDR1 SGHAT, CDR2 FQNNGV. Concerning this clone itself: The antigen remains undetermined.

Sequenced by immunoSEQ multiplex PCR; TCRdb stores in-frame clones only, minus some. The data contain roughly 15,000 clones, 70% to 90% of them singletons. The origin of this receptor is a human donor with non-small cell lung cancer. The chain is built from TRBV11-2 and TRBJ1-4; D uncertain. Sequencing used uninvolved lung tissue not adjacent to the tumor. The CDR3 loop is CASSLASPADYQEKLFF. The CDR3 bases are TGTGCCAGCAGCTTGGCGTCCCCGGCCGACTATCAGGAAAAACTGTTTTTT.